What follows is one T cell receptor (beta chain) and its context. The antigen remains unidentified. The sample contains more than one DNA sequence encoding this CDR3. TCRdb's copy holds only in-frame clones and misses some; the assay was immunoSEQ multiplex PCR. Of about 200,000 clones listed, 93% were seen once; the top ten hold about 1%. The data were obtained in a study of T cell responses to AZD1222 COVID-19 vaccine. Points from the study as a whole: Donors, mostly white British, included more females; clonal diversity was possibly underestimated. Close to half of all spike-specific TCRs reportedly target regions of the variants that are unmutated. Spike-specific TCR breadth and depth went up after people got two AZD1222 doses.

V was clipped by 0 bases and J by 0 bases, with 4 bases between them. The CDR3 runs to 14 residues. Germline CDR1 reads SGHRS; CDR2 reads YFSETQ. Specimen: peripheral blood, collected on day 0 of MenACWY control vaccination. The chain joins TRBV5-1 to TRBJ1-3; D gene unclear. The source of this sequence is an adult in good health. The CDR3 sequence: CASSLGSSGNTIYF. CDR3 DNA sequence: TGCGCCAGCAGCTTGGGAAGCTCTGGAAACACCATATATTTT.